This T cell receptor (beta chain) stems from a study of quantifying T cell responses using KT2 cells. Whole-study context: Reverse transcription used primers in the TCR alpha and beta constant regions. Study observations and caveats: KT2 sequence counts showed saturation when very many KT2 cells were spiked in.

A single-stranded UMI oligo with SP2 sequence was ligated to cDNA 3' ends. The first PCR ran roughly 4 cycles with an equimolar RC1.1 and RC1.2 beta primer mix. TCRdb analysed the UMI-ligation and nested PCR reads with MiXCR anew, one entry per CDR3 protein. Of tens of thousands of distinct CDR3 sequences listed, more than 9% are singletons. On this clonotype itself: Its antigen is undetermined.

CDR1 is DFQATT, CDR2 SNEGSKA, per germline (reference sequence). Deletions cut 0 bases from V and 1 base from J, with 9 bases between. CDR3 size: 14 residues. This chain uses TRBV20-1 with TRBJ1-1; D uncertain. This clonotype originated in a human donor. The specimen was PBMCs spiked with cells of the T cell clone KT2. CDR3 sequence reads: CSARDTGKNTEAFF. The CDR3 nucleotides are TGCAGTGCTAGAGATACTGGCAAGAACACTGAAGCTTTCTTT.